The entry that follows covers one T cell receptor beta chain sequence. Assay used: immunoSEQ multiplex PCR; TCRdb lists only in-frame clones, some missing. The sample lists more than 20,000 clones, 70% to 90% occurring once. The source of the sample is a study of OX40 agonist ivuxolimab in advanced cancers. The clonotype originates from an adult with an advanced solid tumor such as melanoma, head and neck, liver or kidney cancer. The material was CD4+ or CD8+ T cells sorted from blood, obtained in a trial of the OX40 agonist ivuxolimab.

In DNA form, the CDR3 reads TGTGCCAGCAGTTACACCTGGAGAGGCACTGAAGCTTTCTTT. Its protein product is CASSYTWRGTEAFF. This sequence joins TRBV7-2 and TRBJ1-1; D unclear. This CDR3 has 14 residues. Trimming stripped 6 bases from V and 4 bases from J, with 15 bases between. Germline V gene lookup returns CDR1 SGHTA and CDR2 FQGNSA. The full variable domain, its missing parts supplied by reference TRBV7-2 and TRBJ1-1, is GAGVSQSPSNKVTEKGKDVELRCDPISGHTALYWYRQSLGQGLEFLIYFQGNSAPDKSGLPSDRFSAERTGGSVSTLTIQRTQQEDSAVYLCASSYTWRGTEAFFGQGTRLTVV.